The 29 T cell receptor beta chains given below trace back to one sample, sequenced in a study of T cells in Graves' hyperthyroidism and ophthalmopathy. Authors of the study amplified TCR beta CDR3 regions from RNA transcripts. The HTBI primer set drove a first-round RT-PCR of the TCR CDR3. TCRdb reanalysed the multiplex PCR reads using MiXCR and keeps one entry per CDR3 protein. The sample lists about 710,000 distinct CDR3 sequences; approximately 16% were seen once. Specimen: blood. These receptors were collected from a man between 18 and 35 years old with Graves' hyperthyroidism.

This rearrangement joins TRBV7-3 to TRBJ1-2, with a possible D match to TRBD1 (6 bases). Germline V lookup: CDR1 SGHTA, CDR2 FQGTGA. This CDR3 has 14 residues. V lost 5 bases and J lost 8, with 18 bases in between. The CDR3 here is CASSPMGTRAGYTF. In DNA form, the CDR3 reads TGTGCCAGCAGCCCCATGGGGACAAGAGCCGGCTACACCTTC.

The J gene is TRBJ1-2, the V gene TRBV29-1; D might be TRBD1 (6 bases). Trimming cost V 3 bases and J 5 bases, with 10 bases left between them. The germline gives CDR1 SQVTM, CDR2 ANQGSEA. The CDR3 runs to 12 residues. CDR3 in amino acids: CSVDGGRYGYTF. CDR3 DNA sequence: TGCAGCGTTGATGGGGGGCGTTATGGCTACACCTTC.

This chain uses TRBV12-3 or TRBV12-4 with TRBJ2-7; weak D call: TRBD2 (6 bases). The CDR3 spans 14 residues. The V and J ends lost 3 bases and 3 bases respectively, with 12 bases between them. The CDR3: CASSFRGTRYEQYF. The CDR3 DNA reads TGTGCCAGCAGTTTTCGGGGGACGCGCTACGAGCAGTACTTC.

This clonotype was observed at least ten times. The chain links TRBV28 to TRBJ2-1; 7 bases align to TRBD1. V lost 2 bases and J lost 0; bases outside the gene matches: 10. Germline V CDR1 and CDR2: MDHEN, SYDVKM. CDR3 length equals 18 residues. The CDR3 loop is CASSLRGQPESSYNEQFF. The CDR3 DNA is TGTGCCAGCAGTTTACGGGGACAGCCTGAAAGCTCCTACAATGAGCAGTTCTTC.

This clonotype was seen many times. The chain uses TRBV20-1 and TRBJ2-2, with D perhaps matching TRBD2 (5 bases). V lost 3 bases and J lost 4, with 15 bases in between. Germline values: CDR1 DFQATT, CDR2 SNEGSKA (reference sequence). The CDR3 has 15 amino acids. The CDR3 sequence is CSARRADRATGELFF. The CDR3 region has the DNA TGCAGTGCTAGGCGGGCAGACCGTGCCACCGGGGAGCTGTTTTTT.

There are a few counts of this clonotype. V gene TRBV7-9 combines with J gene TRBJ1-3; D remains ambiguous. Germline assignment: CDR1 SEHNR and CDR2 FQNEAQ (reference sequence). The length of the CDR3 is 15 residues. V was trimmed by 3 bases and J by 4 bases, leaving 13 bases between them. The DNA of the CDR3 is TGTGCCAGCAGCTTCCCTGCGCTAACCGGAAACACCATATATTTT. Translation gives CASSFPALTGNTIYF.

V gene TRBV5-8 combines with J gene TRBJ2-5, with 15 nucleotides matching TRBD2. Per germline, CDR1 SGHTS and CDR2 YDEGEE. CDR3 length: 16 residues. V lost 5 bases to trimming and J lost 6 bases; unmatched junction nucleotides: 8. The CDR3 loop is CASRPGLAGGGKTQYF. The CDR3 nucleotides are TGTGCCAGCAGGCCGGGACTAGCGGGAGGAGGGAAGACCCAGTACTTC.

This chain uses TRBV3-1 with TRBJ2-7, with D perhaps TRBD1 (5 bases). The germline V and J ends were trimmed by 8 bases and 5 bases, with 22 bases remaining between them. This CDR3 comprises 15 residues. CDR1 is LGHDT and CDR2 is YNNKEL in the germline V gene (reference sequence). The chain's CDR3 is CASGPGSGYGDEQYF. CDR3 in DNA: TGTGCCAGCGGCCCGGGCTCAGGGTATGGGGACGAGCAGTACTTC.

A few counts support this clonotype. As DNA, the CDR3 is TGCAGCGTTGATCGGAACACTAACTATGGCTACACCTTC. Protein sequence: CSVDRNTNYGYTF. V is TRBV29-1 and J is TRBJ1-2; D gene ambiguous. Trimming left V 3 bases short and J 0 bases short, with 8 bases between. The germline CDR1 and CDR2 sequences are SQVTM and ANQGSEA. The CDR3 is 13 residues long.

This clonotype has only a few counts. The gene calls are TRBV20-1 and TRBJ2-7; D not certain. The CDR3 runs 10 residues. The V gene's germline CDR1 is DFQATT and CDR2 SNEGSKA (reference sequence). V lost 2 bases to trimming and J lost 5 bases, with 4 bases between them. The CDR3 sequence: CSARWDEQYF. CDR3 coding DNA: TGCAGTGCTAGATGGGACGAGCAGTACTTC.

This clonotype has just a few counts. This sequence joins TRBV19 and TRBJ2-1; D may be TRBD2 (5 bases). Germline CDR1 and CDR2: LNHDA and SQIVND (reference sequence). Trimming cost V 1 base and J 5 bases, with 12 bases left between them. This CDR3 is built from 15 residues. The CDR3 nucleotides are TGTGCCAGTAGTATAGCAGGTCGAGGGAACAATGAGCAGTTCTTC. Translated, it gives CASSIAGRGNNEQFF.

This clonotype was seen repeatedly, ten times or more. This chain links TRBV2 with TRBJ2-7; 11 nucleotides align to TRBD2. The CDR3 runs 14 residues. Germline lookup yields CDR1 SNHLY and CDR2 FYNNEI. Trimming at V came to 6 bases and at J to 3 bases, leaving 4 bases not matched to a gene. The CDR3 here is CASSPGTSGYEQYF. DNA of the CDR3: TGTGCCAGCAGCCCTGGGACTAGCGGCTACGAGCAGTACTTC.

In its sample, this clonotype was seen a few times. CDR3 sequence (DNA): TGTGCCATCAGTGAGTGGTGGTCCACCGGGACTAGCGGGAAGAATGAGCAGTTCTTC. It translates to CAISEWWSTGTSGKNEQFF. This chain links TRBV10-3 with TRBJ2-1; 13 bases are shared with TRBD2. Losses at the gene ends were 1 base for V and 7 bases for J; bases not matched to a gene: 13. The CDR3 extends over 19 amino acids. CDR1 and CDR2 from the germline V gene are ENHRY and SYGVKD.

This clonotype came up a few times. The rearrangement uses TRBV3-1 and TRBJ2-1; 11 bases align to TRBD2. The germline V gene encodes CDR1 LGHDT and CDR2 YNNKEL (reference sequence). V shed 2 bases and J 7 bases; nucleotides not matched to a gene: 13. The CDR3 runs to 18 residues. CDR3 DNA: TGTGCCAGCAGCCAATTTATCCTAGCGGGAGGTATGGGTAATGAGCAGTTCTTC. The encoded protein is CASSQFILAGGMGNEQFF.

This clonotype was seen a few times. The gene calls are TRBV28 and TRBJ2-1, with 8 bases matching TRBD1. Germline CDR1 and CDR2: MDHEN and SYDVKM. Trimming removed 3 bases from V and 6 bases from J; junction bases left unmatched: 10. This CDR3 contains 16 residues. The CDR3 loop is CASSLAPGGAGNEQFF. CDR3 sequence (DNA): TGTGCCAGCAGTTTGGCCCCAGGGGGCGCGGGCAATGAGCAGTTCTTC.

The chain recombines TRBV6-1 with TRBJ2-3, with 9 bases identical to TRBD1. Germline loops: CDR1 MNHNS, CDR2 SASEGT. The V segment lost 6 bases and the J segment 3 bases; nucleotides outside the gene matches: 7. The CDR3 spans 15 residues. The CDR3 region is CASRHGTGYTDTQYF. The CDR3 nucleotides are TGTGCCAGCAGGCATGGGACAGGGTATACAGATACGCAGTATTTT.

A few counts support this clonotype. The chain has TRBV20-1 and TRBJ2-3, with 15 nucleotides matching TRBD2. From germline, CDR1 is DFQATT and CDR2 SNEGSKA (reference sequence). The CDR3 covers 17 residues. The trim removed 6 bases at V and 0 bases at J, leaving 7 bases unmatched. The CDR3, as DNA: TGCAGTGCCGAGGGGACTAGCGGGAGGACTAGCACAGATACGCAGTATTTT. The encoded protein is CSAEGTSGRTSTDTQYF.

This clonotype was detected many times. This chain connects TRBV2 to TRBJ2-1, with TRBD1 matching 7 bases. Unmatched junction bases numbered 4, after V lost 6 bases and J lost 2 bases. Germline V CDR1 and CDR2: SNHLY, FYNNEI. The CDR3 spans 14 residues. As DNA, the CDR3 is TGTGCCAGCAGCCAGGGACAGCCCTACAATGAGCAGTTCTTC. Translating gives CASSQGQPYNEQFF.

Only a few counts were recorded for this clonotype. As DNA, the CDR3 is TGTGCCACCTACGGACCGATAGGTAGAGATACGCAGTATTTT. It codes for CATYGPIGRDTQYF. This rearrangement joins TRBV6-1 to TRBJ2-3; D is ambiguous. From germline, CDR1 is MNHNS and CDR2 SASEGT. The CDR3 has 14 amino acids. Trimming took off 10 bases at V and 5 bases at J, with 19 bases between the two ends.

This clonotype was observed a handful of times. The gene calls are TRBV5-1 and TRBJ2-3; 12 bases are a match to TRBD2. The CDR3 is 14 amino acids. The V gene end was trimmed by 3 bases and the J gene end by 5 bases; junction bases not matched to a gene: 1. Germline V lookup: CDR1 SGHRS, CDR2 YFSETQ. The CDR3, as DNA: TGCGCCAGCAGCTCTAGCGGGAGGGTAGATACGCAGTATTTT. It codes for CASSSSGRVDTQYF. Drawing the rest from reference TRBV5-1 and TRBJ2-3, the complete variable domain is KAGVTQTPRYLIKTRGQQVTLSCSPISGHRSVSWYQQTPGQGLQFLFEYFSETQRNKGNFPGRFSGRQFSNSRSEMNVSTLELGDSALYLCASSSSGRVDTQYFGPGTRLTVL.

Many counts were recorded for this clonotype. This sequence joins TRBV12-5 and TRBJ2-3; perhaps TRBD2 as D (5 bases). V lost 8 bases to trimming and J lost 3 bases, with 15 bases between them. Per the germline V gene, CDR1 is LGHNT and CDR2 is FRNRAP. This CDR3 has 14 amino acids. The CDR3 loop is CASCESGKTDTQYF. The CDR3 DNA reads as TGTGCTAGTTGTGAAAGCGGAAAAACAGATACGCAGTATTTT.

This clonotype was counted many times. V and J are TRBV7-3 and TRBJ2-5; a weak D match, TRBD2 (5 bases). The germline V gene encodes CDR1 SGHTA and CDR2 FQGTGA. The CDR3 length is 15 residues. Trimming removed 2 bases from V and 2 bases from J, with 12 bases in between. The CDR3 reads CASSLSHREQETQYF. CDR3 nucleotide sequence: TGTGCCAGCAGCTTATCTCACCGGGAACAAGAGACCCAGTACTTC.

The V gene is TRBV27, the J gene TRBJ2-7; 10 bases agree with TRBD1. The CDR3 is made up of 17 amino acids. CDR1 MNHEY and CDR2 SMNVEV come from the germline V gene (reference sequence). J gave up 2 bases and V 6 bases, and 13 bases lay outside the gene matches. CDR3 DNA sequence: TGTGCCAGCAGCTCCGGGAGGGACAGGGGCTCCACCTACGAGCAGTACTTC. The encoded protein is CASSSGRDRGSTYEQYF.

This clonotype occurred many times. The chain links TRBV20-1 to TRBJ2-3; D is undetermined. Germline CDR1 DFQATT, CDR2 SNEGSKA (reference sequence). The CDR3 has 13 residues. The ends were cut back, 3 bases at V and 0 bases at J, with 7 bases in the middle. The CDR3 reads CSASGDSTDTQYF. The CDR3 coding sequence is TGCAGTGCTAGCGGCGATAGCACAGATACGCAGTATTTT.

This clonotype was recorded many times. The chain uses TRBV27 and TRBJ2-7, with no clear D. Trimming pared 5 bases from V and 4 bases from J, leaving 12 bases between. Per germline, CDR1 MNHEY and CDR2 SMNVEV (reference sequence). This CDR3 spans 13 amino acids. The CDR3 protein is CASSLTYSYEQYF. CDR3 DNA: TGTGCCAGCAGTCTAACCTACAGTTACGAGCAGTACTTC.

The V call is TRBV9, the J call TRBJ2-4; TRBD2 is a possible D gene (7 bases). The length of the CDR3 is 14 residues. The germline gives CDR1 SGDLS, CDR2 YYNGEE. Trimming cost V 4 bases and J 6 bases, with 14 bases left between them. The CDR3 DNA sequence: TGTGCCAGCAGCCCCCGGGGGGCGGGAAACATTCAGTACTTC. Protein sequence: CASSPRGAGNIQYF.

This clonotype has ten or more counts. The rearrangement links TRBV10-3 to TRBJ2-3, with 9 bases identical to TRBD2. The length of the CDR3 is 15 residues. In germline, CDR1 is ENHRY, CDR2 SYGVKD. V dropped 1 base and J dropped 2; count of bases not matched to a gene: 1. The CDR3 DNA sequence: TGTGCCATCAGTGAGTGGACTAGCGTCACAGATACGCAGTATTTT. It codes for CAISEWTSVTDTQYF.

Ten or more counts support this clonotype. V gene TRBV19 combines with J gene TRBJ2-3, with TRBD2 matching 10 bases. CDR1 is LNHDA, CDR2 SQIVND, per germline (reference sequence). Trimming removed 5 bases from V and 4 bases from J; junction bases left unmatched: 6. The CDR3 spans 15 residues. The CDR3 nucleotides read TGTGCCAGTAGTGACAGCGGGAGGGCCGCAGATACGCAGTATTTT. Its protein product is CASSDSGRAADTQYF.

This clonotype was seen ten or more times. The chain combines TRBV2 with TRBJ1-4; tentative D call: TRBD1 (5 bases). In germline, CDR1 is SNHLY, CDR2 FYNNEI. This CDR3 region has 14 residues. Trimming removed 4 bases from V and 4 bases from J, with 10 bases in between. CDR3 DNA sequence: TGTGCCAGCAGTGGGGGACGGATTAATGAAAAACTGTTTTTT. It yields the protein CASSGGRINEKLFF.